These 6 T cell receptor beta chains were all obtained from the same sample, sequenced in a study of T cell responses to AZD1222 COVID-19 vaccine. Assay: immunoSEQ multiplex PCR; the TCRdb copy retains only in-frame clones and omits some. The sample yields under 200,000 clones, around 90% seen once. Sequences were derived from peripheral blood, sampled 28 days after the second AZD1222 dose. These receptors originate from an adult who received the AZD1222 COVID-19 vaccine.

The chain employs TRBV6-5 and TRBJ2-2; TRBD1 matches 10 bases. CDR3 length equals 15 residues. V was pared by 4 bases and J by 3 bases, with 2 bases of the junction left unmatched. Germline V CDR1 and CDR2: MNHEY, SVGAGI. Here the CDR3 DNA reads TGTGCCAGCAGTTCCGGGACAGGGGACACCGGGGAGCTGTTTTTT. Translating it yields CASSSGTGDTGELFF.

The rearrangement uses TRBV27 and TRBJ2-1; 11 nucleotides agree with TRBD1. V lost 3 bases and J lost 8; bases outside the gene matches: 9. Germline V gene data show CDR1 as MNHEY and CDR2 as SMNVEV (reference sequence). The CDR3 is 16 residues long. CDR3 region: CASSLRWTGGQHEQFF. For the CDR3, the DNA is TGTGCCAGCAGTTTGCGTTGGACAGGGGGCCAGCATGAGCAGTTCTTC.

The chain uses TRBV7-9 and TRBJ1-1; 8 bases map to TRBD1. Germline V gene data show CDR1 as SEHNR and CDR2 as FQNEAQ (reference sequence). This CDR3 is 13 amino acids long. The V segment lost 6 bases and the J segment 6 bases; nucleotides outside the gene matches: 6. The CDR3 loop is CASRDQGASEAFF. As DNA, the CDR3 is TGTGCCAGCAGGGACCAGGGGGCCTCTGAAGCTTTCTTT. Using reference TRBV7-9 and TRBJ1-1 for the parts outside the CDR3, the full variable domain is DTGVSQNPRHKITKRGQNVTFRCDPISEHNRLYWYRQTLGQGPEFLTYFQNEAQLEKSRLLSDRFSAERPKGSFSTLEIQRTEQGDSAMYLCASRDQGASEAFFGQGTRLTVV.

The gene calls are TRBV7-2 and TRBJ2-5; TRBD2 matches 12 bases. The CDR3 runs to 18 residues. Per germline, CDR1 SGHTA and CDR2 FQGNSA. The V gene end was trimmed by 0 bases and the J gene end by 5 bases; junction bases not matched to a gene: 10. CDR3 in DNA: TGTGCCAGCAGCTTAGCCCCCCTAGCGGGAGGGTTGGAGGAGACCCAGTACTTC. It specifies CASSLAPLAGGLEETQYF.

This chain connects TRBV19 to TRBJ1-5; TRBD1 might be the D (6 bases). V gave up 5 bases and J gave up 3 bases, with 17 bases separating them. The CDR3 has 16 residues. CDR1 is LNHDA and CDR2 is SQIVND in the germline V gene (reference sequence). In DNA form, the CDR3 reads TGTGCCAGTAGTCTTCAGACAGGCTACTACAATCAGCCCCAGCATTTT. This codes for CASSLQTGYYNQPQHF.

The rearrangement uses TRBV5-1 and TRBJ2-1; D gene ambiguous. The CDR3 spans 13 residues. Germline V lookup: CDR1 SGHRS, CDR2 YFSETQ. V lost 0 bases, J lost 7 bases, and 8 bases lay in between. DNA for the CDR3: TGCGCCAGCAGCTTGGGCCTAGGAAATGAGCAGTTCTTC. Translating gives CASSLGLGNEQFF.